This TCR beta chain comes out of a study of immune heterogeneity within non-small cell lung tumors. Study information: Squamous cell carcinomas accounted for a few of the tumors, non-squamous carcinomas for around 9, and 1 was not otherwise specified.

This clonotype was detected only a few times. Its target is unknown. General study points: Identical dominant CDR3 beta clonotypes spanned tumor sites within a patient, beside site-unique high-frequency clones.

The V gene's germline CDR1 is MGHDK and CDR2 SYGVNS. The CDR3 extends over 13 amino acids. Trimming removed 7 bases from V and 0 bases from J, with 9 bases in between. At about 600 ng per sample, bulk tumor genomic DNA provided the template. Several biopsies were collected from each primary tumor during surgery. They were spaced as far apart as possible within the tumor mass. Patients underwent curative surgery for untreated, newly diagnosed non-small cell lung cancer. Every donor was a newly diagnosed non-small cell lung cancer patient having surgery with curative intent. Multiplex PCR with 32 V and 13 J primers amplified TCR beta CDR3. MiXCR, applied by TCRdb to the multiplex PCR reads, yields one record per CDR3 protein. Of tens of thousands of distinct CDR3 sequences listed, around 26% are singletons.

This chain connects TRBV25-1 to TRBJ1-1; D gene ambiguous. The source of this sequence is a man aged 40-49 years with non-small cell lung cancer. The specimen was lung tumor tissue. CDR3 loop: CASKWGLNTEAFF. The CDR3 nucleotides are TGTGCCAGCAAGTGGGGTTTGAACACTGAAGCTTTCTTT.